These 21 T cell receptor beta chains were all obtained from the same sample, sequenced in a study of memory CD4+ T cells and cytomegalovirus serostatus. The sort gate was single viable CD3+CD4+CD8-CD45RO+ cells for memory CD4+ T cells. Sequencing used immunoSEQ multiplex PCR; TCRdb keeps in-frame clones, though not all of them. The top ten clones hold roughly 1.5% of a sample with 50,000 to 60,000 clones, 80% of them seen once. Input material: memory CD4+ T cells from blood. The receptors come from an adult in good health and CMV-seropositive.

The chain combines TRBV2 with TRBJ2-5; D call uncertain. The CDR3 consists of 11 residues. CDR1 is SNHLY, CDR2 FYNNEI, per germline. Deletions cut 5 bases from V and 3 bases from J, with 4 bases between. The CDR3 reads CASSLKETQYF. CDR3 nucleotide sequence: TGTGCCAGCAGTCTAAAAGAGACCCAGTACTTC.

This rearrangement joins TRBV6-1 to TRBJ2-3, with D hard to call. The CDR3 covers 15 residues. CDR1 MNHNS and CDR2 SASEGT come from the germline V gene. V lost 2 bases to trimming and J lost 0 bases, with 9 bases between them. Here the CDR3 reads CASSESSVSTDTQYF. The CDR3 bases are TGTGCCAGCAGTGAAAGTTCCGTGAGCACAGATACGCAGTATTTT.

This clone was detected a few times. The chain is built from TRBV18 and TRBJ1-1, with TRBD1 as a possible D gene (6 bases). The V and J ends lost 4 bases and 4 bases respectively, with 10 bases between them. CDR1 KGHSH and CDR2 LQKENI come from the germline V gene. The CDR3 is 13 residues long. This CDR3 reads CASSLSRGTEAFF. CDR3 in DNA: TGTGCCAGCTCACTATCCAGGGGCACTGAAGCTTTCTTT.

This clone was seen a few times. J is TRBJ1-2 and V is TRBV5-1; TRBD1 matches 7 bases. With 7 bases clipped from V and 2 bases from J, the junction kept 5 bases outside the gene matches. This CDR3 has 13 residues. Germline assignment: CDR1 SGHRS and CDR2 YFSETQ. As DNA, the CDR3 is TGCGCCAGCCGGATACAGGGGAACTATGGCTACACCTTC. It is translated as CASRIQGNYGYTF.

CDR3 bases: TGTGCCAGCAGCTTACAGCAGGGAGACACTGAAGCTTTCTTT. This gives the protein CASSLQQGDTEAFF. This chain links TRBV7-9 with TRBJ1-1; D may be TRBD1 (5 bases). CDR1 and CDR2 (germline): SEHNR, FQNEAQ (reference sequence). With 2 bases removed from V and 3 bases from J, the gap between germline ends came to 10 bases. The CDR3 contains 14 residues.

V usage is TRBV19 and J usage is TRBJ2-1; 11 bases line up with TRBD2. CDR1 is LNHDA, CDR2 SQIVND, per germline (reference sequence). After removal of 3 bases from V and 9 bases from J, the junction contained 7 bases not matched to a gene. This CDR3 comprises 15 residues. DNA for the CDR3: TGTGCCAGTAGTATCCTAGCGGGAGGTAGTAGTGAGCAGTTCTTC. Encoded protein: CASSILAGGSSEQFF.

The chain carries TRBV2 and TRBJ2-7, with 7 positions matching TRBD1. Trimming took 6 bases from V and 3 from J; bases not matched to a gene: 5. CDR3 size: 13 residues. CDR1 and CDR2 (germline): SNHLY, FYNNEI. CDR3 in amino acids: CASSLTGNYEQYF. CDR3 in DNA: TGTGCCAGCAGCCTGACAGGGAACTACGAGCAGTACTTC.

The chain is built from TRBV5-4 and TRBJ2-1; 10 bases align to TRBD2. Germline V CDR1 and CDR2: SGHNT, YYREEE (reference sequence). V was clipped by 4 bases and J by 5 bases; unmatched bases: 15. The length of the CDR3 is 18 residues. Written as DNA, the CDR3 is TGTGCCAGCAGCCCTACCGCGGGAGCGGGAGGGCCCCACAATGAGCAGTTCTTC. Protein product: CASSPTAGAGGPHNEQFF.

The chain links TRBV6-5 to TRBJ1-6, with D unclear. The CDR3 sequence is 15 residues long. CDR1 is MNHEY, CDR2 SVGAGI, per germline. The germline V and J ends were trimmed by 2 bases and 10 bases, with 15 bases remaining between them. CDR3 bases: TGTGCCAGCAGTTACGAAGGCAATTCCCGATCACCCCTCCACTTT. Its translation: CASSYEGNSRSPLHF.

The V and J genes are TRBV6-5 and TRBJ1-1; D call uncertain. V was shortened by 4 bases and J by 4 bases, with 10 bases between the two germline ends. The CDR3 length is 13 residues. Germline V CDR1 and CDR2: MNHEY, SVGAGI. CDR3 coding DNA: TGTGCCAGCAGTTCGTATGGACGCACTGAAGCTTTCTTT. Protein: CASSSYGRTEAFF.

This clone was picked up a small number of times. The CDR3 spells CASSLERGPGYTF. DNA of the CDR3: TGTGCCAGCAGCTTGGAAAGGGGGCCCGGCTACACCTTC. The chain carries TRBV5-5 and TRBJ1-2; 7 nucleotides align to TRBD1. The germline gives CDR1 SGHKS, CDR2 YYEKEE (reference sequence). This CDR3 spans 13 amino acids. V trimming: 0 bases; J trimming: 8 bases; junction bases outside the gene matches: 4.

There are a few counts of this clone. The V call is TRBV25-1, the J call TRBJ2-7, with D possibly being TRBD2 (5 bases). The CDR3 has 14 residues. The V gene lost 1 base and the J gene lost 7 bases, with 14 bases spanning the gap. Per the germline V gene, CDR1 is MGHDK and CDR2 is SYGVNS. This chain's CDR3 is CASSESGSLGEQYF. For the CDR3, the DNA is TGTGCCAGCAGTGAATCGGGAAGCCTTGGGGAGCAGTACTTC.

This clone appeared a few times. CDR3 nucleotide sequence: TGCGCCAGCAGCTTGGCGGACAGGGCTAATCCTCTCTCATCTGGGGCCAACGTCCTGACTTTC. It encodes CASSLADRANPLSSGANVLTF. V and J are TRBV5-1 and TRBJ2-6; 8 bases agree with TRBD1. V was pared by 0 bases and J by 1 base, with 15 bases of the junction left unmatched. The germline V gene has CDR1 SGHRS and CDR2 YFSETQ. This CDR3 has 21 amino acids. The full variable domain, completed using reference TRBV5-1 and TRBJ2-6, is KAGVTQTPRYLIKTRGQQVTLSCSPISGHRSVSWYQQTPGQGLQFLFEYFSETQRNKGNFPGRFSGRQFSNSRSEMNVSTLELGDSALYLCASSLADRANPLSSGANVLTFGAGSRLTVL.

The chain employs TRBV7-9 and TRBJ2-1; D tentatively reads TRBD1 or TRBD2 (5 bases each). This CDR3 is 15 amino acids long. V was cut by 5 bases and J by 7 bases, with 18 bases left in between. The V gene's germline CDR1 is SEHNR and CDR2 FQNEAQ (reference sequence). The CDR3 protein is CASSPSGTATNEQFF. DNA of the CDR3: TGTGCCAGCAGCCCATCCGGGACCGCAACTAATGAGCAGTTCTTC.

This chain links TRBV5-1 with TRBJ1-1, with D possibly being TRBD1 (6 bases). Germline CDR1 SGHRS, CDR2 YFSETQ. The CDR3 loop spans 16 amino acids. Between the trimmed V and J ends, which lost 2 bases and 5 bases, there was a span of 19 bases. The CDR3 loop reads CASSFAGRGEGTEAFF. The CDR3 DNA follows: TGCGCCAGCAGCTTCGCAGGCAGGGGAGAAGGTACTGAAGCTTTCTTT.

This chain uses TRBV5-8 with TRBJ2-4; D unclear. V was cut by 0 bases and J by 0 bases, with 7 bases left in between. The CDR3 consists of 15 residues. CDR1 is SGHTS and CDR2 is YDEGEE in the germline V gene. The CDR3 here is CASSLGALAKNIQYF. CDR3 in DNA: TGTGCCAGCAGCTTGGGGGCGTTAGCCAAAAACATTCAGTACTTC.

The V gene is TRBV6-5, the J gene TRBJ2-1; 8 bases are a match to TRBD2. CDR3 size: 11 residues. CDR1 and CDR2 from the germline V gene are MNHEY and SVGAGI. V was pared by 6 bases and J by 15 bases, with 7 bases of the junction left unmatched. CDR3 coding DNA: TGTGCCAGCAGCCTTAGCGGGATCCCGTTCTTC. Translating gives CASSLSGIPFF.

The V and J genes are TRBV7-9 and TRBJ1-1; D gene uncertain. The ends were cut back, 7 bases at V and 6 bases at J, with 9 bases in the middle. The CDR3 has 11 residues. Germline CDR1 SEHNR, CDR2 FQNEAQ (reference sequence). The DNA for the CDR3 is TGTGCCAGCACCTCGAGGTCTGAAGCTTTCTTT. Translated: CASTSRSEAFF.

The chain uses TRBV5-1 and TRBJ2-7; D tentatively fits TRBD1 or TRBD2 (6 bases each). Germline V gene sequence: CDR1 SGHRS, CDR2 YFSETQ. V dropped 0 bases and J dropped 3 bases, with 13 bases sitting between them. The CDR3 is 15 amino acids. CDR3 in amino acids: CASSLEGGPNYEQYF. DNA for the CDR3: TGCGCCAGCAGCTTGGAGGGGGGTCCGAACTACGAGCAGTACTTC. The full variable domain, rest sourced from reference TRBV5-1 and TRBJ2-7, is KAGVTQTPRYLIKTRGQQVTLSCSPISGHRSVSWYQQTPGQGLQFLFEYFSETQRNKGNFPGRFSGRQFSNSRSEMNVSTLELGDSALYLCASSLEGGPNYEQYFGPGTRLTVT.

The chain carries TRBV18 and TRBJ2-5; TRBD1 aligns across 9 bases. The CDR3 spans 17 residues. Germline CDR1 KGHSH, CDR2 LQKENI. The V and J ends lost 4 bases and 5 bases, in that order; junction bases with no gene match: 14. In DNA, the CDR3 is TGTGCCAGCTCACGCCCCAAGGTTACGGGACAGGGTGAGACCCAGTACTTC. Encoded protein: CASSRPKVTGQGETQYF. The full variable domain, with the rest looked up from reference TRBV18 and TRBJ2-5, is NAGVMQNPRHLVRRRGQEARLRCSPMKGHSHVYWYRQLPEEGLKFMVYLQKENIIDESGMPKERFSAEFPKEGPSILRIQQVVRGDSAAYFCASSRPKVTGQGETQYFGPGTRLLVL.

The genes are TRBV29-1 and TRBJ2-3; D is perhaps TRBD1 or TRBD2 (5 bases each). Trimming removed 4 bases from V and 2 bases from J, with 13 bases in between. Germline CDR1 SQVTM, CDR2 ANQGSEA. The CDR3 loop spans 14 amino acids. CDR3 in DNA: TGCAGCGTTGGGGGGTGGGAGAACACAGATACGCAGTATTTT. Translating it yields CSVGGWENTDTQYF.